A single sample gave rise to the 27 T cell receptor beta chains below, sequenced in a study of Ad26.COV2.S vaccination and SARS-CoV-2 variants. Noted treatment: some 19 received Ad26.COV2.S at low or high dose, single or two shots; 5 received placebo; per-sample allocation not given. Sampling took place 63 days after the first vaccine or placebo injection. TCRdb's table, derived via immunoSEQ multiplex PCR, lists solely in-frame clones and lacks some. The sample comprises 380,000 or so clones, 80% to 90% of which are singletons, and about 7.1% rests with the top ten. Sequenced here: peripheral blood, sampled in a trial of Ad26.COV2.S vaccine versus placebo. Receptors originate from a person between 18 and 60 years old who received the Ad26.COV2.S COVID-19 vaccine or a placebo.

V gene TRBV19 combines with J gene TRBJ1-2; D might be TRBD1 (5 bases). V gave up 9 bases and J gave up 4 bases, with 12 bases separating them. Germline V lookup: CDR1 LNHDA, CDR2 SQIVND (reference sequence). This CDR3 is 12 amino acids long. CDR3 loop: CASRGVSYGYTF. In DNA, the CDR3 is TGTGCCAGCCGAGGGGTAAGCTATGGCTACACCTTC.

The count of this clone is one. The chain couples TRBV6-5 to TRBJ1-3, with D maybe TRBD1 (5 bases). From germline, CDR1 is MNHEY and CDR2 SVGAGI. The V gene lost 0 bases and the J gene lost 3 bases, with 12 bases spanning the gap. CDR3 size: 16 residues. CDR3 nucleotides: TGTGCCAGCAGTTACTCCGCCCGGGGCCGTGGAAACACCATATATTTT. Amino acids: CASSYSARGRGNTIYF.

The table lists this clone with a count of one. The chain carries TRBV3-1 (or the pseudogene TRBV3-2) and TRBJ2-1; no firm D call. This CDR3 comprises 11 residues. Germline CDR1 LGHDT, CDR2 YNNKEL (reference sequence). V lost 4 bases, J lost 6 bases, and 4 bases lay in between. The CDR3 DNA reads TGTGCCAGCAGCCTAATCAATGAGCAGTTCTTC. Translated, it gives CASSLINEQFF.

The chain recombines TRBV30 with TRBJ1-1, with D possibly TRBD1 on 6 matching bases. This CDR3 spans 11 amino acids. Germline V gene data show CDR1 as GTSNPN and CDR2 as SVGIG (reference sequence). With 5 bases removed from V and 11 bases from J, the gap between germline ends came to 15 bases. CDR3 residues: CAWDDPGAAFF. The CDR3 DNA sequence: TGTGCCTGGGACGACCCAGGGGCCGCTTTCTTT.

The gene calls are TRBV4-3 and TRBJ2-1; tentatively, D is TRBD1 or TRBD2 (5 bases each). Germline assignment: CDR1 LGHNA and CDR2 YSLEER. Trimming took off 0 bases at V and 7 bases at J, with 7 bases between the two ends. CDR3 size: 13 residues. The CDR3 protein is CASSQEEGNEQFF. As DNA, the CDR3 is TGCGCCAGCAGCCAAGAAGAGGGGAATGAGCAGTTCTTC.

This clone was counted a single time. The gene calls are TRBV6-4 and TRBJ1-3, with a possible D match to TRBD1 (6 bases). Germline V gene data show CDR1 as MRHNA and CDR2 as SNTAGT. With 7 bases removed from V and 0 bases from J, the gap between germline ends came to 25 bases. The CDR3 is 19 amino acids. In DNA, the CDR3 is TGTGCCAGCAATTGGGACACTTTTCCCCCGCCGAGCTCTGGAAACACCATATATTTT. Its protein product is CASNWDTFPPPSSGNTIYF.

In this sample, this clone turned up once. This chain joins TRBV1 and TRBJ1-2. TRBV1 is labeled a pseudogene. The CDR3 consists of 15 residues. CDR3 sequence reads: CTSSQPGRKNYGYTF. Written as DNA, the CDR3 is TGCACCAGCAGCCAGCCGGGACGCAAAAACTATGGCTACACCTTC.

This clone was observed a handful of times. Other DNA sequences in the sample encode the same CDR3. The chain recombines TRBV12-3 or TRBV12-4 with TRBJ2-1, with D perhaps TRBD2 (5 bases). Trimming pared 5 bases from V and 3 bases from J, leaving 8 bases between. There are 13 residues in the CDR3. DNA of the CDR3: TGTGCCAGCAGTCCAGGACTCTACAATGAGCAGTTCTTC. This codes for CASSPGLYNEQFF.

Turning to this clone: A single base separates this from a much larger clone, so it may be a read error. The sample carries other DNA sequences with the same CDR3. J is TRBJ1-1 and V is TRBV7-9; tentative D call: TRBD1 (5 bases). The ends were cut back, 3 bases at V and 1 base at J, with 6 bases in the middle. From germline, CDR1 is SEHNR and CDR2 FQNEAQ (reference sequence). The CDR3 totals 13 residues. CDR3 DNA: TGTGCCAGCAGCTTTGGGGGGAACACTGAAGCTTTCTTT. Protein product: CASSFGGNTEAFF. Variable domain in full (rest from reference TRBV7-9 and TRBJ1-1): DTGVSQNPRHKITKRGQNVTFRCDPISEHNRLYWYRQTLGQGPEFLTYFQNEAQLEKSRLLSDRFSAERPKGSFSTLEIQRTEQGDSAMYLCASSFGGNTEAFFGQGTRLTVV.

The chain links TRBV6-5 to TRBJ2-3, with TRBD2 matching over 9 bases. CDR1 and CDR2 from the germline V gene are MNHEY and SVGAGI. With V trimmed by 3 bases and J by 1 base, 5 bases remained unmatched. This CDR3 has 16 residues. CDR3 DNA: TGTGCCAGCAGTTATTCCGCGGGGGGGGGCACAGATACGCAGTATTTT. Its protein is CASSYSAGGGTDTQYF.

The rearrangement joins TRBV3-1 (or the pseudogene TRBV3-2) to TRBJ2-7; no reliable D call. This CDR3 contains 14 residues. The V end was cut by 1 base, the J end by 2 bases, with 9 bases between. The V gene's germline CDR1 is LGHDT and CDR2 YNNKEL (reference sequence). CDR3: CASSQGIPPYEQYF. The DNA of the CDR3 is TGTGCCAGCAGCCAAGGTATCCCTCCCTACGAGCAGTACTTC.

This chain connects TRBV25-1 to TRBJ2-3; 9 bases agree with TRBD1. Germline V gene lookup returns CDR1 MGHDK and CDR2 SYGVNS. This CDR3 has 14 residues. After removal of 4 bases from V and 8 bases from J, the junction contained 7 bases not matched to a gene. The CDR3 DNA follows: TGTGCCAGCAGTGCGGACAGGGGATCAGGTACGCAGTATTTT. This encodes CASSADRGSGTQYF.

The chain has TRBV24-1 and TRBJ1-2, with a possible D match to TRBD1 (5 bases). The CDR3 covers 15 residues. Trimming took off 4 bases at V and 6 bases at J, with 17 bases between the two ends. Germline V gene data show CDR1 as KGHDR and CDR2 as SFDVKD. The CDR3 is CATSDPPSGENGYTF. The CDR3 nucleotides are TGTGCCACCAGTGACCCCCCATCGGGGGAAAATGGCTACACCTTC.

The chain combines TRBV9 with TRBJ1-3; weak D call: TRBD1 (6 bases). In germline, CDR1 is SGDLS, CDR2 YYNGEE. The V end lost 1 base, the J end lost 1 base, and 15 bases lay between the germline ends. The CDR3 consists of 17 residues. The CDR3 DNA follows: TGTGCCAGCAGCGTAAGCTTGACAGGAGCGTCTGGAAACACCATATATTTT. Its translation is CASSVSLTGASGNTIYF.

This chain links TRBV4-1 with TRBJ2-7; D not certain. Per the germline V gene, CDR1 is MGHRA and CDR2 is YSYEKL. The CDR3 loop spans 12 amino acids. Trimming removed 0 bases at V and 7 bases at J, with 7 bases between. For the CDR3, the DNA is TGCGCCAGCAGCCAAGATGGGTGGGAGCAGTACTTC. Translation: CASSQDGWEQYF.

The rearrangement joins TRBV5-5 to TRBJ1-5, with a weak D call TRBD1 (5 bases). V lost 4 bases and J 4 bases, leaving 21 bases between the germline ends. The CDR3 is 17 residues long. Germline-derived CDR1 and CDR2 are SGHKS and YYEKEE (reference sequence). CDR3 in amino acids: CASSLDLGRRNNQPQHF. CDR3 coding DNA: TGTGCCAGCAGCCTTGACCTGGGACGGCGGAATAATCAGCCCCAGCATTTT.

This clone was picked up one time. The chain links TRBV27 to TRBJ2-4, with 11 bases identical to TRBD1. Germline assignment: CDR1 MNHEY and CDR2 SMNVEV (reference sequence). The CDR3 is 16 amino acids. V shed 6 bases, J shed 8 bases, and the junction held 12 bases outside the gene matches. The CDR3: CASSPHGTGGFDIQYF. CDR3 in DNA: TGTGCCAGCAGCCCTCATGGGACAGGGGGGTTTGACATTCAGTACTTC.

This clone has just a few counts. The chain recombines TRBV7-3 with TRBJ1-1; 7 nucleotides agree with TRBD1. This CDR3 spans 14 amino acids. The germline gives CDR1 SGHTA, CDR2 FQGTGA. Trimming removed 5 bases from V and 8 bases from J; junction bases left unmatched: 11. CDR3: CASSTTGGTDEAFF. CDR3 DNA sequence: TGTGCCAGCAGCACCACGGGGGGGACAGACGAAGCTTTCTTT.

This clone was detected once. This rearrangement joins TRBV19 to TRBJ1-2; D is unresolved. The V gene's germline CDR1 is LNHDA and CDR2 SQIVND (reference sequence). The V end was cut by 1 base, the J end by 4 bases, with 7 bases between. The CDR3 spans 13 residues. CDR3 sequence (DNA): TGTGCCAGTAGTATAGGGCAGATCTATGGCTACACCTTC. This encodes CASSIGQIYGYTF.

This chain links TRBV10-3 with TRBJ1-1, with D tentatively TRBD1 (6 bases). CDR3 length equals 13 residues. Trimming shortened V by 10 bases and J by 0 bases, and 12 bases separated the two germline ends. Germline CDR1 and CDR2: ENHRY and SYGVKD. The CDR3 DNA reads as TGTGCCACAGGGGCAGACATGAACACTGAAGCTTTCTTT. Translating it yields CATGADMNTEAFF.

The table lists this clone with a count of one. The chain carries TRBV7-2 and TRBJ2-5, with 12 bases aligning to TRBD2. Germline V lookup: CDR1 SGHTA, CDR2 FQGNSA. CDR3 length: 16 amino acids. J lost 1 base, V lost 5 bases, and 5 bases had no gene match. In DNA form, the CDR3 reads TGTGCCAGCAGCGCTCAACTAGCGGGGGGCCAAGAGACCCAGTACTTC. Translation: CASSAQLAGGQETQYF.

The chain couples TRBV19 to TRBJ1-5; no clear D gene. The CDR3 extends over 13 amino acids. Trimming shortened V by 3 bases and J by 5 bases, and 8 bases separated the two germline ends. The germline V gene encodes CDR1 LNHDA and CDR2 SQIVND (reference sequence). CDR3: CASSIDGYQPQHF. CDR3 in DNA: TGTGCCAGTAGTATCGACGGATATCAGCCCCAGCATTTT.

The chain recombines TRBV2 with TRBJ2-2, with D unresolved. The CDR3 spans 14 residues. Germline V lookup: CDR1 SNHLY, CDR2 FYNNEI. V was trimmed by 6 bases and J by 5 bases, leaving 13 bases between them. In nucleotides, the CDR3 is TGTGCCAGCAGAAGTACCATTGGGACCGGGGAGCTGTTTTTT. It codes for CASRSTIGTGELFF.

The J gene is TRBJ2-1, the V gene TRBV4-3; weak D call: TRBD1 (6 bases). This CDR3 is 17 amino acids long. The germline V gene has CDR1 LGHNA and CDR2 YSLEER. With 0 bases removed from V and 10 bases from J, the gap between germline ends came to 22 bases. CDR3 coding DNA: TGCGCCAGCAGCCAAGATACAGGGCGGATCCCGAGATACGAGCAGTTCTTC. It encodes CASSQDTGRIPRYEQFF.

The gene calls are TRBV4-1 and TRBJ1-2; a weak D match, TRBD1 (5 bases). Germline V gene lookup returns CDR1 MGHRA and CDR2 YSYEKL. This CDR3 contains 14 residues. V was clipped by 1 base and J by 8 bases, with 14 bases between them. The CDR3 nucleotides read TGCGCCAGCAGCCAAGGGGACCGAGAGGAGGGCTACACCTTC. Its translation: CASSQGDREEGYTF.

The gene calls are TRBV19 and TRBJ2-3, with TRBD2 matching over 7 bases. The CDR3 runs to 15 residues. V lost 8 bases to trimming and J lost 6 bases; unmatched junction nucleotides: 14. Germline-derived CDR1 and CDR2 are LNHDA and SQIVND (reference sequence). This CDR3 is CASDPRSGESDTQYF. The CDR3 DNA follows: TGTGCCAGTGATCCGAGGAGCGGGGAGTCGGATACGCAGTATTTT.

The DNA for the CDR3 is TGTGCCACCAGTGGGTCCGGGGGCCAGCCCCAGCATTTT. Amino acids: CATSGSGGQPQHF. This chain links TRBV24-1 with TRBJ1-5; D is possibly TRBD1 (6 bases). The germline V gene has CDR1 KGHDR and CDR2 SFDVKD. V was clipped by 5 bases and J by 7 bases, with 11 bases between them. The CDR3 runs 13 residues.